These 4 T cell receptor beta chains were all obtained from the same sample, sequenced in a study of blood T cell repertoires in COVID-19. Some clones are missing from TCRdb's copy, which holds only in-frame ones; the method was immunoSEQ multiplex PCR. The sample lists about 250,000 clones, roughly 89% seen once, with 2% to 3% in the top ten. Input material: PBMCs or T cells enriched from blood (not recorded which). The receptors stem from a woman between 25 and 40 years old with acute COVID-19.

This chain joins TRBV7-6 and TRBJ2-2; 9 bases agree with TRBD2. Germline CDR1 and CDR2: SGHVS and FNYEAQ. CDR3 length: 18 amino acids. J lost 8 bases, V lost 5 bases, and 18 bases had no gene match. The CDR3 region has the DNA TGTGCCAGCAGCACAGACAGCCGTCAGCGGGGGGTCGCTGGGGAGCTGTTTTTT. Translating gives CASSTDSRQRGVAGELFF.

This chain uses TRBV10-3 with TRBJ2-1; 10 positions match TRBD1. CDR3 size: 15 residues. Germline V gene sequence: CDR1 ENHRY, CDR2 SYGVKD. Unmatched junction bases numbered 7, after V lost 7 bases and J lost 4 bases. This CDR3 is CAINKDRGEYNEQFF. The CDR3 coding sequence is TGTGCCATCAACAAGGACAGGGGGGAGTACAATGAGCAGTTCTTC.

The rearrangement uses TRBV4-3 and TRBJ2-7, with D possibly matching TRBD1 (6 bases). Germline CDR1 is LGHNA and CDR2 is YSLEER. There are 17 residues in the CDR3. The V end lost 0 bases, the J end lost 7 bases, and 22 bases lay between the germline ends. The CDR3 protein is CASSQDVGQGTLGEQYF. The DNA of the CDR3 is TGCGCCAGCAGCCAAGATGTGGGGCAGGGGACCCTCGGAGAGCAGTACTTC.

The chain uses TRBV7-9 and TRBJ1-6, with 7 bases that match TRBD1. Germline V CDR1 and CDR2: SEHNR, FQNEAQ (reference sequence). The CDR3 totals 15 residues. With V trimmed by 5 bases and J by 7 bases, 8 bases remained unmatched. The CDR3 bases are TGTGCCAGCAGCGACTTGACAGGGATCAATTCACCCCTCCACTTT. It yields the protein CASSDLTGINSPLHF. The complete variable domain, with remaining parts taken from reference TRBV7-9 and TRBJ1-6, reads DTGVSQNPRHKITKRGQNVTFRCDPISEHNRLYWYRQTLGQGPEFLTYFQNEAQLEKSRLLSDRFSAERPKGSFSTLEIQRTEQGDSAMYLCASSDLTGINSPLHFGNGTRLTVT.